This TCR beta chain was captured in a study of T-cell reconstitution after alpha-beta-depleted transplantation in children. Losses at the gene ends were 7 bases for V and 5 bases for J; bases not matched to a gene: 16. Germline lookup yields CDR1 SSHAT and CDR2 FNYEAQ (reference sequence). This CDR3 contains 17 residues. Unique molecular identifiers were incorporated into the prepared TCRbeta library. TCRdb fed the PCR reads into MiXCR, producing one record per CDR3 protein. Among 250,000 to 350,000 distinct CDR3 sequences listed, 9.9% were seen once. This clonotype was recorded at least ten times. The sequencing used PBMCs from the stem cell graft donor, collected from the stem cell graft. The rearrangement joins TRBV7-7 to TRBJ2-3; 9 bases are shared with TRBD1. The source is a human donor who donated a stem cell graft to a child with SCID. CDR3 region: CASTPLGRDRAIDTQYF. CDR3 nucleotides: TGTGCCAGCACCCCCCTAGGTCGGGACAGGGCTATAGATACGCAGTATTTT.